This T cell receptor beta chain was obtained from a study of CD8 T cells in ankylosing spondylitis. Library preparation for TCR beta used quantitative 5'-RACE with molecular barcodes. MiXCR, applied by TCRdb to the 5' RACE reads, yields one record per CDR3 protein. The sample has roughly 230,000 distinct CDR3 sequences, about 11% seen once. CDR1 is SEHNR and CDR2 is FQNEAQ in the germline V gene (reference sequence). The CDR3 is 13 residues long. V gave up 0 bases and J gave up 6 bases, with 9 bases separating them. General study points: Roughly 8 highly homologous variants formed a TCR beta motif that appeared characteristic of ankylosing spondylitis blood. Peripheral blood held disease-linked clones only at relatively low frequency, and these were CD8+.

This clonotype was counted many times. The target antigen is unknown. The TCR sequence derives from a male donor with ankylosing spondylitis or in good health (not recorded which). The specimen was blood, either unsorted or a sorted T cell fraction (not recorded which). V usage is TRBV7-9 and J usage is TRBJ2-7, with D hard to call. CDR3 residues: CASSLALSSEQYF. The CDR3 bases are TGTGCCAGCAGCTTAGCGCTTAGCTCCGAGCAGTACTTC.